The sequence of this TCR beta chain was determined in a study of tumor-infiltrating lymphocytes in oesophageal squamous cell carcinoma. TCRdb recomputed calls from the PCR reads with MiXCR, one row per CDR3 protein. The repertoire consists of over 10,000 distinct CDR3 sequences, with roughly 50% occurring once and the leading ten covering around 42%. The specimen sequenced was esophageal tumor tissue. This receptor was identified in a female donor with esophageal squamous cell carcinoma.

CDR3 sequence: CASSLDLSSYNEQYF. The CDR3 DNA sequence: TGTGCCAGCAGCTTAGATCTTAGCTCCTACAATGAGCAGTACTTC. This chain uses TRBV7-2 with TRBJ2-4; D is undetermined. This CDR3 spans 15 amino acids. The germline V gene has CDR1 SGHTA and CDR2 FQGNSA. Between the trimmed V and J ends, which lost 1 base and 13 bases, there was a span of 20 bases.